A selection of T cell receptor beta chains follows, all from one sample in a study of blood T cell repertoires in COVID-19. Produced via immunoSEQ multiplex PCR; TCRdb's table is partial and in-frame only. Here the sample spans 140,000 to 150,000 clones, about four fifths being singletons. Sequencing was done on a sample of peripheral blood. The receptors derive from a man aged 65 to 85 who had recovered from COVID-19. Both conserved end residues are part of each CDR3. A D gene is named only where the DNA matches it firmly. Where a row states a size, it is once, few, many or the class of an expanded clone; other rows omit it.

j_call | d_call | clone_size | v_call | cdr3_aa | cdr3_nt
TRBJ2-7 | NA | NA | TRBV5-1 | CASSLGGHPYEQYF | TGCGCCAGCAGCTTGGGTGGACATCCCTACGAGCAGTACTTC
TRBJ2-7 | TRBD1 | NA | TRBV7-9 | CASSFGQGDEQYF | TGTGCCAGCAGCTTCGGACAGGGAGACGAGCAGTACTTC
TRBJ2-7 | TRBD2 | NA | TRBV27 | CASRDGEGQYEQYF | TGTGCCAGCAGGGACGGGGAGGGGCAGTACGAGCAGTACTTC
TRBJ1-4 | TRBD1 | NA | TRBV11-2 | CASRGPGTGNEKLFF | TGTGCCAGCAGGGGTCCCGGGACAGGAAATGAAAAACTGTTTTTT
TRBJ2-7 | NA | NA | TRBV19 | CASQRVPSGLQPPLF | TGTGCCAGCCAGCGGGTGCCCTCAGGACTCCAACCCCCCCTTTTC
TRBJ1-3 | NA | NA | TRBV2 | CASSSTLGNTIYF | TGTGCCAGCAGCTCGACACTGGGAAACACCATATATTTT
TRBJ1-1 | TRBD1 | NA | TRBV28 | CASSSVGTVWENTEAFF | TGTGCCAGCAGTTCCGTCGGGACAGTATGGGAGAACACTGAAGCTTTCTTT
TRBJ2-6 | NA | NA | TRBV20-1 | CSASDNSGANVLTF | TGCAGTGCTAGTGACAACTCTGGGGCCAACGTCCTGACTTTC
TRBJ2-7 | NA | NA | TRBV27 | CASSHTGYEQYF | TGTGCCAGCAGTCACACAGGCTACGAGCAGTACTTC
TRBJ2-1 | TRBD2 | once | TRBV11-3 | CASSPLAGVTYNEQFF | TGTGCCAGCAGCCCGCTAGCGGGAGTAACTTACAATGAGCAGTTCTTC
TRBJ2-7 | TRBD1 | NA | TRBV6-5 | CASSIRDSLGEQYF | TGTGCCAGCAGCATTAGGGACAGCCTGGGGGAGCAGTACTTC
TRBJ1-3 | NA | NA | TRBV28 | CASSTGLSGNTIYF | TGTGCCAGCAGCACAGGCCTCTCTGGAAACACCATATATTTT
TRBJ2-1 | TRBD1 | NA | TRBV24-1 | CATSDTGDYNEQFF | TGTGCCACCAGTGATACAGGGGATTACAATGAGCAGTTCTTC
TRBJ2-7 | TRBD1 | few | TRBV20-1 | CSASVTGGSYEQYF | TGCAGTGCTAGTGTGACAGGGGGTTCCTACGAGCAGTACTTC
TRBJ2-1 | NA | NA | TRBV30 | CAWSYFQAGNEQFF | TGTGCCTGGAGTTACTTCCAGGCGGGCAATGAGCAGTTCTTC
TRBJ2-3 | NA | NA | TRBV10-3 | CAISETGQKLDTQYF | TGTGCCATCAGTGAGACCGGACAGAAGCTGGATACGCAGTATTTT
TRBJ1-1 | TRBD1 | NA | TRBV14 | CASSPTGGTEAFF | TGTGCCAGCAGCCCAACAGGGGGCACTGAAGCTTTCTTT
TRBJ2-7 | TRBD2 | NA | TRBV29-1 | CSVLSLREGTYEQYF | TGCAGCGTCCTGTCCTTGCGGGAGGGAACCTACGAGCAGTACTTC
TRBJ2-3 | NA | NA | TRBV6-4 | CAPPIRRGWSFGTDTQYF | TGTGCCCCGCCTATTAGGAGGGGCTGGTCCTTCGGCACAGATACGCAGTATTTT
TRBJ1-1 | NA | NA | TRBV2 | CASSEGGIGAFF | TGTGCCAGCAGTGAGGGAGGGATTGGAGCTTTCTTT
TRBJ1-4 | TRBD1 | NA | TRBV19 | CASSMRDRGSEKLFF | TGTGCCAGTAGTATGAGAGACAGGGGAAGTGAAAAACTGTTTTTT
TRBJ2-5 | TRBD2 | NA | TRBV5-1 | CASSPGLIQETQYF | TGCGCCAGCAGCCCGGGACTAATCCAAGAGACCCAGTACTTC
TRBJ2-4 | TRBD2 | NA | TRBV3-1/TRBV3-2 | CASSQDPGTRFPKNIQYF | TGTGCCAGCAGCCAAGATCCCGGGACTAGATTTCCCAAAAACATTCAGTACTTC
TRBJ2-4 | TRBD2 | NA | TRBV2 | CASNGGVAKNIQYF | TGTGCCAGCAATGGGGGGGTAGCCAAAAACATTCAGTACTTC
TRBJ1-1 | NA | few | TRBV19 | CASSRGQTGITEAFF | TGTGCCAGTAGTCGCGGCCAAACAGGTATCACTGAAGCTTTCTTT
TRBJ2-1 | NA | few | TRBV7-9 | CASSPIQDEQFF | TGTGCCAGCAGCCCGATACAGGATGAGCAGTTCTTC
TRBJ2-2 | TRBD1 | NA | TRBV7-3 | CASSPSDPRTGWFTGELFF | TGTGCCAGCAGCCCCAGTGACCCACGGACAGGGTGGTTTACCGGGGAGCTGTTTTTT
TRBJ2-2 | NA | once | TRBV5-1 | CASSQRQGNTGELFF | TGCGCCAGCAGCCAGCGCCAAGGGAACACCGGGGAGCTGTTTTTT
TRBJ2-2 | NA | NA | TRBV7-2 | CASSLGSAGELFF | TGTGCCAGCAGCTTAGGTTCTGCCGGGGAGCTGTTTTTT
TRBJ2-4 | TRBD1 | NA | TRBV7-9 | CASSLVQGANQYF | TGTGCCAGCAGCTTAGTGCAGGGGGCGAATCAGTACTTC
TRBJ1-2 | NA | NA | TRBV19 | CASSMGGRNYGYTF | TGTGCCAGTAGTATGGGGGGACGGAACTATGGCTACACCTTC
TRBJ2-1 | NA | NA | TRBV29-1 | CSVEGGDHNEQFF | TGCAGCGTTGAGGGCGGGGATCACAATGAGCAGTTCTTC
TRBJ2-5 | NA | NA | TRBV4-3 | CASSLKVGTLPQETQYF | TGCGCCAGCAGCCTCAAAGTTGGGACTTTACCCCAAGAGACCCAGTACTTC
TRBJ1-2 | NA | NA | TRBV7-8 | CASSSLSELLGGYTF | TGTGCCAGCAGCTCCCTCTCCGAATTACTTGGTGGCTACACCTTC
TRBJ1-5 | TRBD1 | once | TRBV5-8 | CASSPGQGDLYSNQPQHF | TGTGCCAGCAGCCCGGGACAGGGCGACCTCTATAGCAATCAGCCCCAGCATTTT
TRBJ2-4 | TRBD2 | few | TRBV6-2/TRBV6-3 | CASSSGLAANIQYF | TGTGCCAGCAGTTCGGGACTAGCTGCAAACATTCAGTACTTC
TRBJ2-7 | NA | once | TRBV6-5 | CASTLVRDEQYF | TGTGCCAGCACCTTGGTTAGAGACGAGCAGTACTTC
TRBJ2-7 | NA | NA | TRBV21-1 | CASSKPGLQAGAAEQYF | TGTGCCAGCAGCAAGCCGGGGCTACAGGCGGGGGCCGCCGAGCAGTACTTC
TRBJ1-1 | TRBD1 | NA | TRBV2 | CASREQGRKNTEAFF | TGTGCCAGCAGAGAACAGGGGAGAAAGAACACTGAAGCTTTCTTT
TRBJ2-3 | TRBD2 | once | TRBV6-2/TRBV6-3 | CASSYYPIAGGVTDTQYF | TGTGCCAGCAGTTACTACCCCATAGCGGGAGGGGTCACAGATACGCAGTATTTT